The T cell receptor (beta chain) described here comes from a study of identifying expanded T cells in peripheral blood. Generated by immunoSEQ multiplex PCR, the TCRdb table keeps only in-frame clones and is missing some. Of about 90,000 clones in the sample, roughly 81% are singletons; the top ten hold 4% to 5.5%. The CDR3 loop spans 14 amino acids. Between the trimmed V and J ends, which lost 6 bases and 2 bases, there was a span of 8 bases. Germline-derived CDR1 and CDR2 are LGHNT and FRNRAP. The sequencing input was blood. The rearrangement uses TRBV12-5 and TRBJ1-6; no firm D call. This TCR was sampled from a person between 18 and 70 years old in good health. CDR3 DNA sequence: TGTGCTAGTGGCCATCTAGCCTATAATTCACCCCTCCACTTT. Residues: CASGHLAYNSPLHF. Drawing the rest from reference TRBV12-5 and TRBJ1-6, the complete variable domain is DARVTQTPRHKVTEMGQEVTMRCQPILGHNTVFWYRQTMMQGLELLAYFRNRAPLDDSGMPKDRFSAEMPDATLATLKIQPSEPRDSAVYFCASGHLAYNSPLHFGNGTRLTVT.